This is a list of T cell receptor beta chains from one sample in a study of prognosis after radiotherapy for stage I lung cancer. Each CDR3 protein gets one entry after TCRdb re-called the multiplex PCR reads with MiXCR. The sample lists 20,000 to 30,000 distinct CDR3 sequences; about two fifths were seen once. Sequencing used PBMCs, obtained before or after stereotactic body radiation therapy (not recorded which). The receptor set was obtained from a donor over 45 with non-small cell lung cancer. CDR3s include the opening cysteine and the closing phenylalanine or tryptophan. Each record gives: CDR3 protein, CDR3 DNA, clone size, D gene, V gene, J gene. The D gene is left open where the match is weak. The size field is filled for only some rows; it gives once, few, many or a size class.

CSKDRGDLGSVDEQYF	TGCAGCAAGGACAGGGGGGACCTAGGGTCCGTGGATGAGCAGTACTTC	NA	TRBD1	TRBV20-1	TRBJ2-7
CASSYKGQGKTEAFF	TGTGCCAGCAGTTACAAGGGACAGGGAAAAACTGAGGCTTTCTTT	NA	TRBD1	TRBV6-5	TRBJ1-1
CASILGRATYDQYF	TGTGCCAGCATTCTCGGGAGGGCCACCTACGATCAGTACTTC	NA	TRBD2	TRBV9	TRBJ2-7
CASSLGQMPAFF	TGTGCCAGCAGTTTAGGACAGATGCCGGCTTTCTTT	once	NA	TRBV12-3/TRBV12-4	TRBJ1-1
CASSYHSFGYEQYF	TGTGCCAGCAGTTACCACTCTTTTGGGTACGAGCAGTACTTC	NA	NA	TRBV6-5	TRBJ2-7
CASSQDPLTDTQYF	TGCGCCAGCAGCCAAGATCCCCTGACAGATACGCAGTATTTT	many	NA	TRBV4-1	TRBJ2-3
CTSSPRRERTLHF	TGTACCAGCAGTCCCCGTAGGGAACGGACCCTCCACTTT	NA	NA	TRBV27	TRBJ1-6
CSAPDRRPSGNTIYF	TGCAGTGCCCCAGACAGGCGACCCTCTGGAAACACCATATATTTT	many	NA	TRBV20-1	TRBJ1-3
CASGSETNIQYF	TGTGCCAGCGGGTCGGAGACAAACATTCAGTACTTC	many	NA	TRBV18	TRBJ2-4
CAWRPGTATREKLFF	TGTGCCTGGAGACCTGGGACAGCCACGAGGGAAAAACTGTTTTTT	many	TRBD1	TRBV30	TRBJ1-4
CASSEPGLAGVRETQYF	TGTGCCAGCAGTGAGCCGGGACTAGCGGGAGTTCGGGAGACCCAGTACTTC	many	TRBD2	TRBV2	TRBJ2-5
CASTDSYSGNTIYF	TGTGCCAGCACTGACAGTTACTCTGGAAACACCATATATTTT	NA	NA	TRBV2	TRBJ1-3
CASSLDNQPQHF	TGTGCCAGCAGCCTTGATAATCAGCCCCAGCATTTT	many	NA	TRBV5-4	TRBJ1-5
CASTGGTSGGDGVQYF	TGTGCCAGCACGGGGGGCACTAGCGGGGGGGATGGTGTGCAGTACTTC	many	TRBD2	TRBV6-1	TRBJ2-7
CAISLSGAVANALTF	TGTGCCATCAGTTTATCGGGGGCTGTGGCCAACGCCCTGACTTTC	NA	NA	TRBV27	TRBJ2-6
CASSYLAVAPYNEQFF	TGTGCCAGCAGTTACCTAGCAGTAGCCCCCTACAATGAGCAGTTCTTC	medium-sized	NA	TRBV6-2/TRBV6-3	TRBJ2-1
CASSVNSHFPYTEAFF	TGTGCCAGCAGCGTAAACAGCCACTTTCCCTACACTGAAGCTTTCTTT	many	NA	TRBV9	TRBJ1-1
CASSLGQGFHQPQHF	TGTGCCAGCAGCCTGGGACAGGGGTTTCATCAGCCCCAGCATTTT	NA	TRBD1	TRBV12-3/TRBV12-4	TRBJ1-5
CASIDGLNNQPQHF	TGTGCCAGCATCGATGGACTGAACAATCAGCCCCAGCATTTT	many	NA	TRBV6-1	TRBJ1-5
CASSATGRRDTQYF	TGTGCCAGCAGCGCAACCGGCCGTAGAGATACGCAGTATTTT	many	NA	TRBV9	TRBJ2-3
CASSRIRGTQYF	TGTGCCAGCAGTAGAATACGCGGGACCCAGTACTTC	many	NA	TRBV28	TRBJ2-5
CASSKGGAGNTIYF	TGTGCCAGCAGCAAAGGAGGGGCTGGAAACACCATATATTTT	NA	NA	TRBV6-2/TRBV6-3	TRBJ1-3
CASSLTRGRDEQYF	TGTGCCAGCAGCTTAACCAGGGGGCGGGACGAGCAGTACTTC	few	TRBD1	TRBV11-2	TRBJ2-7
CASTRKWETQYF	TGTGCCAGCACGCGTAAATGGGAGACCCAGTACTTC	NA	NA	TRBV2	TRBJ2-5
CASSGQGISTDTQYF	TGTGCCAGCAGTGGACAGGGGATAAGCACAGATACGCAGTATTTT	NA	TRBD1	TRBV25-1	TRBJ2-3
CASSLRQGSEQYF	TGTGCCAGCAGCCTACGACAGGGCTCCGAGCAGTACTTC	once	TRBD1	TRBV7-3	TRBJ2-7
CASIQGTGFQPQHF	TGTGCCAGCATTCAAGGGACAGGGTTTCAGCCCCAGCATTTT	NA	TRBD1	TRBV6-2/TRBV6-3	TRBJ1-5
CASSWADREAGELFF	TGTGCCAGCAGTTGGGCAGACAGGGAGGCCGGGGAGCTGTTTTTT	NA	NA	TRBV7-9	TRBJ2-2
CSVYTGGVNTQYF	TGCAGCGTCTATACAGGTGGTGTAAATACGCAGTATTTT	many	NA	TRBV29-1	TRBJ2-3
CASAGESPEQYF	TGTGCCAGCGCTGGGGAGAGCCCCGAGCAGTACTTC	medium-sized	NA	TRBV2	TRBJ2-7
CASSKTSSYEQYF	TGTGCCAGCAGCAAGACTAGTTCCTACGAGCAGTACTTC	many	NA	TRBV7-3	TRBJ2-7
CASSLSQIAGVRQFF	TGTGCCAGCAGTTTATCTCAAATAGCGGGAGTGCGGCAGTTCTTC	NA	TRBD2	TRBV7-9	TRBJ2-1
CASSQPGLANLFPKNEQFF	TGTGCCAGCAGCCAACCGGGACTAGCGAATCTTTTTCCAAAAAATGAGCAGTTCTTC	many	TRBD2	TRBV13	TRBJ2-1
CASSLVGQSTDTQYF	TGCGCCAGCAGCTTAGTTGGACAAAGCACAGATACGCAGTATTTT	NA	NA	TRBV7-9	TRBJ2-3
CASSGTRGLCYEQYF	TGTGCCAGCAGTGGGACTAGAGGCCTCTGCTACGAGCAGTACTTC	once	TRBD2	TRBV2	TRBJ2-7
CATSDLGGESGYTF	TGTGCCACCAGTGATTTGGGGGGGGAAAGTGGCTACACCTTC	NA	NA	TRBV24-1	TRBJ1-2
CASSDSTSGSGEQFF	TGTGCCAGCAGTGACTCGACTAGCGGGAGCGGTGAGCAGTTCTTC	NA	TRBD2	TRBV6-4	TRBJ2-1
CASTKPGAWKPQHF	TGTGCCAGCACCAAACCGGGGGCTTGGAAGCCCCAGCATTTT	few	NA	TRBV11-2	TRBJ1-5
CATSPPGTGRYTKETQYF	TGTGCCACCAGCCCACCCGGGACAGGGCGCTACACGAAAGAGACCCAGTACTTC	many	TRBD1	TRBV15	TRBJ2-5
CASSMRSTYNEQFF	TGTGCCAGTAGTATGCGGTCCACCTACAATGAGCAGTTCTTC	many	NA	TRBV19	TRBJ2-1
CSAYRIAGTDTQYF	TGCAGTGCTTACCGTATTGCGGGCACAGATACGCAGTATTTT	NA	NA	TRBV20-1	TRBJ2-3
CASTQKEGAGTEAFF	TGTGCCAGCACTCAAAAAGAAGGGGCGGGCACTGAAGCTTTCTTT	NA	NA	TRBV11-2	TRBJ1-1
CASTVELDNEQFF	TGCGCCAGCACCGTGGAATTGGACAATGAGCAGTTCTTC	once	NA	TRBV5-1	TRBJ2-1
CATGADFQTDTQYF	TGTGCCACCGGGGCGGACTTTCAAACAGATACGCAGTATTTT	many	NA	TRBV10-3	TRBJ2-3
CASILTLQVYTF	TGTGCCAGCATCCTCACGTTACAGGTCTACACCTTC	NA	NA	TRBV28	TRBJ1-2
CASSSSGTGRYGYTF	TGTGCCAGCAGCTCATCCGGGACAGGAAGATATGGCTACACCTTC	many	TRBD1	TRBV7-6	TRBJ1-2